A single sample is the source of the 26 T cell receptor beta chains below, sequenced in a study of T cells in Graves' hyperthyroidism and ophthalmopathy. TCR beta CDR3 regions were amplified from RNA transcripts. In the first-round RT-PCR of the TCR CDR3, the HTBI primer set was used. Each CDR3 protein gets one entry after TCRdb re-called the multiplex PCR reads with MiXCR. The data hold 600,000 to 900,000 distinct CDR3 sequences, with about 16% observed a single time. Sequenced input: blood. Source of these receptors: a man younger than 35 with Graves' hyperthyroidism.

This clonotype was counted between two and nine times. The genes are TRBV7-9 and TRBJ2-1; TRBD2 aligns across 8 bases. After removal of 3 bases from V and 8 bases from J, the junction contained 15 bases not matched to a gene. Germline CDR1 SEHNR, CDR2 FQNEAQ (reference sequence). This CDR3 region has 17 residues. CDR3 amino acids: CASSFGKTGGPPDEQFF. Written as DNA, the CDR3 is TGTGCCAGCAGCTTTGGTAAGACGGGAGGGCCCCCGGATGAGCAGTTCTTC.

Only a few counts were recorded for this clonotype. The chain is built from TRBV10-1 and TRBJ2-7, with 8 bases matching TRBD2. The germline V gene encodes CDR1 WNHNN and CDR2 SYGVQD (reference sequence). CDR3 length: 15 amino acids. V trimming: 8 bases; J trimming: 0 bases; junction bases outside the gene matches: 9. The CDR3 reads CASPVAGTISYEQYF. For the CDR3, the DNA is TGCGCCAGCCCCGTAGCGGGAACGATCTCCTACGAGCAGTACTTC.

This clonotype was counted between two and nine times. Written as DNA, the CDR3 is TGTGCCAGCACCACAAAAGGGGGGGGGTACGAGCAGTACTTC. It translates to CASTTKGGGYEQYF. The chain combines TRBV6-1 with TRBJ2-7; a possible D gene is TRBD2 (7 bases). The V end lost 7 bases, the J end lost 4 bases, and 17 bases lay between the germline ends. The CDR3 is 14 amino acids. The germline CDR1 and CDR2 sequences are MNHNS and SASEGT.

This clonotype was seen at least ten times. This chain connects TRBV12-3 or TRBV12-4 to TRBJ1-2, with 7 bases identical to TRBD1. The CDR3 has 15 residues. Trimming at V came to 5 bases and at J to 5 bases, leaving 11 bases not matched to a gene. The CDR3 DNA reads as TGTGCCAGCAGTCCGACCGGGACAGTAGGATATGGCTACACCTTC. Its protein is CASSPTGTVGYGYTF.

This clonotype was detected only a few times. The chain couples TRBV7-9 to TRBJ1-1; possible D gene TRBD1, 5 bases. Germline CDR1 and CDR2: SEHNR and FQNEAQ (reference sequence). CDR3 length: 13 residues. Trimming pared 6 bases from V and 3 bases from J, leaving 11 bases between. CDR3 protein: CASSFPGDTEAFF. In DNA form, the CDR3 reads TGTGCCAGCAGTTTCCCGGGGGACACTGAAGCTTTCTTT.

In this sample, this clonotype turned up many times. This chain links TRBV11-3 with TRBJ2-1; D not certain. This CDR3 has 14 residues. CDR1 is SGHNT and CDR2 is YENEEA in the germline V gene. Trimming removed 4 bases from V and 9 bases from J, with 16 bases in between. DNA for the CDR3: TGTGCCAGCAGCTCGTCCGTGGCGGTTGTTGAGCAGTTCTTC. Translated: CASSSSVAVVEQFF.

The sample holds many counts of this clonotype. The genes are TRBV27 and TRBJ1-6; 7 bases agree with TRBD1. Losses at the gene ends were 2 bases for V and 7 bases for J; bases not matched to a gene: 8. Per the germline V gene, CDR1 is MNHEY and CDR2 is SMNVEV (reference sequence). CDR3 length: 16 amino acids. In DNA form, the CDR3 reads TGTGCCAGCAGTTTAGCCGGGACAGCCGTGAATTCACCCCTCCACTTT. Protein sequence: CASSLAGTAVNSPLHF.

The table lists this clonotype with many counts. This chain joins TRBV28 and TRBJ2-3; no definite D call. Germline V lookup: CDR1 MDHEN, CDR2 SYDVKM. The CDR3 is 15 amino acids. The V end was cut by 6 bases, the J end by 4 bases, with 17 bases between. CDR3 nucleotide sequence: TGTGCCAGCAGCTGGGGTTTTGGCACAGCAGATACGCAGTATTTT. Amino acid sequence: CASSWGFGTADTQYF. Together with reference TRBV28 and TRBJ2-3, the CDR3 gives the full variable domain: DVKVTQSSRYLVKRTGEKVFLECVQDMDHENMFWYRQDPGLGLRLIYFSYDVKMKEKGDIPEGYSVSREKKERFSLILESASTNQTSMYLCASSWGFGTADTQYFGPGTRLTVL.

This clonotype was detected a few times. V usage is TRBV9 and J usage is TRBJ2-1, with 15 bases matching TRBD2. The CDR3 sequence is 15 residues long. Trimming at V came to 4 bases and at J to 9 bases, leaving 5 bases not matched to a gene. Germline CDR1 is SGDLS and CDR2 is YYNGEE. The CDR3 region is CASSHGLAGGAEQFF. The CDR3 nucleotides are TGTGCCAGCAGCCACGGACTAGCGGGAGGGGCTGAGCAGTTCTTC. The full variable domain, its missing parts supplied by reference TRBV9 and TRBJ2-1, is DSGVTQTPKHLITATGQRVTLRCSPRSGDLSVYWYQQSLDQGLQFLIQYYNGEERAKGNILERFSAQQFPDLHSELNLSSLELGDSALYFCASSHGLAGGAEQFFGPGTRLTVL.

This clonotype was counted a few times. The chain recombines TRBV4-1 with TRBJ2-2; D is ambiguous. CDR1 MGHRA and CDR2 YSYEKL come from the germline V gene. The V end was cut by 0 bases, the J end by 7 bases, with 6 bases between. This CDR3 is built from 13 residues. In nucleotides, the CDR3 is TGCGCCAGCAGCCAAGATGGGGACGGGGAGCTGTTTTTT. Amino acids: CASSQDGDGELFF.

V usage is TRBV6-6 and J usage is TRBJ2-5; D possibly corresponds to TRBD1 (7 bases). Germline assignment: CDR1 MNHNY and CDR2 SVGAGI (reference sequence). This CDR3 comprises 14 residues. Trimming cost V 0 bases and J 5 bases, with 10 bases left between them. The CDR3 nucleotides are TGTGCCAGCAGTTACTCGACAGGGAGGGAGACCCAGTACTTC. Translation: CASSYSTGRETQYF.

The table lists this clonotype with a count of one. The rearrangement links TRBV24-1 to TRBJ2-3, with no clear D. V gave up 3 bases and J gave up 6 bases, with 18 bases separating them. CDR3 length equals 16 residues. Germline-derived CDR1 and CDR2 are KGHDR and SFDVKD. CDR3 DNA: TGTGCCACCAGTGATACTCGGACCCAAATCGGGGATACGCAGTATTTT. It yields the protein CATSDTRTQIGDTQYF.

Remarks on this clonotype: This may arise from a read error, as a much more abundant clone is one base away. The CDR3 does not close with the conserved phenylalanine or tryptophan, likely indicating a read error. The rearrangement uses TRBV28 and TRBJ1-3; possibly TRBD1 for D (5 bases). Looked up from germline, CDR1 is MDHEN and CDR2 is SYDVKM. The V end lost 6 bases, the J end lost 1 base, and 10 bases lay between the germline ends. The CDR3 has 14 amino acids. The DNA of the CDR3 is TGTGCCAGCAGCGGACATCTATCTGGAAACACCATATATTGT. It specifies CASSGHLSGNTIYC.

This clonotype was seen at least ten times. The chain employs TRBV28 and TRBJ1-4, with a possible D match to TRBD1 (5 bases). V lost 2 bases, J lost 4 bases, and 14 bases lay in between. The V gene's germline CDR1 is MDHEN and CDR2 SYDVKM. The CDR3 totals 16 residues. CDR3 nucleotide sequence: TGTGCCAGCAGTTTACGCCAGGGCGTGTTTAATGAAAAACTGTTTTTT. It translates to CASSLRQGVFNEKLFF. The entire variable domain, with the rest obtained from reference TRBV28 and TRBJ1-4, is as follows: DVKVTQSSRYLVKRTGEKVFLECVQDMDHENMFWYRQDPGLGLRLIYFSYDVKMKEKGDIPEGYSVSREKKERFSLILESASTNQTSMYLCASSLRQGVFNEKLFFGSGTQLSVL.

At least ten counts were recorded for this clonotype. The J gene is TRBJ2-1, the V gene TRBV7-2, with 13 bases lining up with TRBD2. The CDR3 has 16 residues. The trim removed 4 bases at V and 8 bases at J, leaving 8 bases unmatched. Looked up from germline, CDR1 is SGHTA and CDR2 is FQGNSA. The CDR3: CASSSLLAGGLDEQFF. The CDR3, as DNA: TGTGCCAGCAGCTCCCTACTAGCGGGAGGGTTGGATGAGCAGTTCTTC.

This clonotype was recorded at least ten times. J is TRBJ2-7 and V is TRBV20-1; 10 bases fit TRBD2. J was trimmed by 2 bases and V by 3 bases; bases with no gene match: 4. Germline CDR1 reads DFQATT; CDR2 reads SNEGSKA (reference sequence). The CDR3 runs to 14 residues. The chain's CDR3 is CSASRTSGTYEQYF. The CDR3 region has the DNA TGCAGTGCTAGTAGGACTAGCGGAACCTACGAGCAGTACTTC.

This clonotype showed up many times. The V and J genes are TRBV27 and TRBJ2-5; D remains unclear. CDR1 is MNHEY, CDR2 SMNVEV, per germline (reference sequence). The V end was cut by 3 bases, the J end by 4 bases, with 3 bases between. This CDR3 comprises 11 residues. CDR3 residues: CASSFAETQYF. The CDR3 DNA follows: TGTGCCAGCAGTTTCGCAGAGACCCAGTACTTC.

The chain couples TRBV6-9 to TRBJ2-2; no clear D. Germline CDR1 and CDR2: MNHGY and SVAAGI. The CDR3 covers 12 residues. Trimming stripped 8 bases from V and 6 bases from J, with 10 bases between. CDR3 sequence reads: CASGSRPGELFF. The CDR3 region has the DNA TGTGCCAGCGGTTCTAGGCCCGGGGAGCTGTTTTTT.

A few counts support this clonotype. The genes are TRBV3-1 and TRBJ1-4, with 7 nucleotides matching TRBD1. Germline V gene data show CDR1 as LGHDT and CDR2 as YNNKEL (reference sequence). V gave up 3 bases and J gave up 4 bases; unmatched junction bases: 5. The CDR3 has 15 amino acids. The chain's CDR3 is CASSQEGALNEKLFF. CDR3 DNA sequence: TGTGCCAGCAGCCAGGAGGGGGCACTTAATGAAAAACTGTTTTTT.

This clonotype turned up a few times. The chain uses TRBV3-1 and TRBJ2-5; no clear D. Trimming took 1 base from V and 4 from J, leaving 16 bases between them. This CDR3 has 16 amino acids. CDR1 and CDR2 (germline): LGHDT, YNNKEL (reference sequence). In DNA, the CDR3 is TGTGCCAGCAGCCAAGCCCCCCCCCAGACGCTAGAGACCCAGTACTTC. This sequence encodes CASSQAPPQTLETQYF.

This clonotype was picked up many times. This chain uses TRBV7-2 with TRBJ2-7; D could derive from TRBD1 or TRBD2 (5 bases each). This CDR3 region has 17 residues. CDR1 and CDR2 (germline): SGHTA, FQGNSA. Trimming removed 5 bases at V and 0 bases at J, with 20 bases between. The CDR3 region has the DNA TGTGCCAGCAGCCGGTCGCGACCCCCGGGACCCTCCTACGAGCAGTACTTC. Residues: CASSRSRPPGPSYEQYF.

This clonotype was detected ten times or more. This chain connects TRBV28 to TRBJ2-7; weak D call: TRBD2 (7 bases). Deletions cut 8 bases from V and 1 base from J, with 18 bases between. The CDR3 runs 15 residues. Germline V gene sequence: CDR1 MDHEN, CDR2 SYDVKM. The chain's CDR3 is CASGGPGGNSYEQYF. CDR3 coding DNA: TGTGCCAGCGGGGGCCCGGGAGGTAATTCCTACGAGCAGTACTTC.

The V and J genes are TRBV3-1 and TRBJ1-6; 7 bases line up with TRBD1. CDR3 length equals 15 residues. Germline CDR1 reads LGHDT; CDR2 reads YNNKEL (reference sequence). The V segment lost 3 bases and the J segment 5 bases; nucleotides outside the gene matches: 4. CDR3 amino acids: CASSHTGTDNSPLHF. The CDR3 DNA reads TGTGCCAGCAGCCACACCGGGACAGATAATTCACCCCTCCACTTT.

This clonotype was observed a handful of times. The chain uses TRBV29-1 and TRBJ1-5, with a weak D call TRBD1 (5 bases). This CDR3 contains 14 residues. CDR1 and CDR2 (germline): SQVTM, ANQGSEA. The V end lost 5 bases, the J end lost 6 bases, and 17 bases lay between the germline ends. CDR3 in DNA: TGCAGCGTTACCACCGGGACGGGAGGTCAGCCCCAGCATTTT. Translating gives CSVTTGTGGQPQHF. Filled out from reference TRBV29-1 and TRBJ1-5, the complete variable domain reads SAVISQKPSRDICQRGTSLTIQCQVDSQVTMMFWYRQQPGQSLTLIATANQGSEATYESGFVIDKFPISRPNLTFSTLTVSNMSPEDSSIYLCSVTTGTGGQPQHFGDGTRLSIL.

This clonotype was seen only a few times. The V gene is TRBV4-1, the J gene TRBJ1-6; 8 nucleotides match TRBD1. The germline V gene has CDR1 MGHRA and CDR2 YSYEKL. The CDR3 consists of 13 residues. With V trimmed by 5 bases and J by 8 bases, 2 bases remained unmatched. CDR3 coding DNA: TGCGCCAGCAGCAAGGACAGGGATTCACCCCTCCACTTT. Translation: CASSKDRDSPLHF.

This clonotype was detected only once. This chain links TRBV10-3 with TRBJ2-3; the match to TRBD2 covers 14 bases. The CDR3 loop spans 16 amino acids. Germline CDR1 is ENHRY and CDR2 is SYGVKD. Germline trimming cut 7 bases from V and 4 bases from J; bases unmatched to any gene: 7. The CDR3 bases are TGTGCCATCACCGATGGGACTAGCGGGAGAGCAGATACGCAGTATTTT. This translates into CAITDGTSGRADTQYF.